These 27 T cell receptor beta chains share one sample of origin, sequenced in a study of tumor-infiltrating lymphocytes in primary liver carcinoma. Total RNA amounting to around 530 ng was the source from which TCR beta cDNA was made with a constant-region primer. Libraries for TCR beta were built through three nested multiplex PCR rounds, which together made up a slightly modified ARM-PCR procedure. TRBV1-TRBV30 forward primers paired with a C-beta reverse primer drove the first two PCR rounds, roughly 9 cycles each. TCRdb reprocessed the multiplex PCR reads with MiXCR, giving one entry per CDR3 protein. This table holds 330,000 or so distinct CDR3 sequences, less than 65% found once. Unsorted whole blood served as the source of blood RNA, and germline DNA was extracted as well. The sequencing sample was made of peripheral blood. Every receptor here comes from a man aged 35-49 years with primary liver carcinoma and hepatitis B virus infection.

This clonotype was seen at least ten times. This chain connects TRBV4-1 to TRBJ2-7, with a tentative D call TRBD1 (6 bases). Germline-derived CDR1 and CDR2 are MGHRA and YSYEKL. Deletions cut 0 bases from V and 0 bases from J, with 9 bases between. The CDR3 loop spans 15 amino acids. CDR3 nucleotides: TGCGCCAGCAGCCAAGATCCAGGGGTCTCCTACGAGCAGTACTTC. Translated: CASSQDPGVSYEQYF.

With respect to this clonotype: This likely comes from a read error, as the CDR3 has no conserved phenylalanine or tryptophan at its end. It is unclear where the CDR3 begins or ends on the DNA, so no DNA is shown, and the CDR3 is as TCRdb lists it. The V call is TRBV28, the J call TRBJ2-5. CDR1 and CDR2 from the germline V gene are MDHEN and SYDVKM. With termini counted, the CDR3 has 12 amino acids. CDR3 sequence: CASSPTSETQCS.

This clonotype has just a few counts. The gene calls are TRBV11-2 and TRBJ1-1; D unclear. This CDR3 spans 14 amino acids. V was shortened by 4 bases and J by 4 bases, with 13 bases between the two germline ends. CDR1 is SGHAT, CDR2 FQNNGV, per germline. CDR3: CASSSGWMTTEAFF. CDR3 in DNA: TGTGCCAGCAGCTCCGGGTGGATGACCACTGAAGCTTTCTTT.

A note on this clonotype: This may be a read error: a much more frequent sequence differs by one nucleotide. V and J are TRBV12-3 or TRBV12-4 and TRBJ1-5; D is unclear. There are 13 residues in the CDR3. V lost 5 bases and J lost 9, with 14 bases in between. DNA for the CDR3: TGTGCCAGCAGTATAAGCAGGCCGGTGCCCCAGCATTTT. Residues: CASSISRPVPQHF.

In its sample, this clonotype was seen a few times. CDR3: CASSFISGTNTGELFF. In nucleotides, the CDR3 is TGTGCCAGCAGCTTCATTAGCGGGACGAACACCGGGGAGCTGTTTTTT. This chain links TRBV5-4 with TRBJ2-2; TRBD2 matches 8 bases. The CDR3 has 16 amino acids. V lost 2 bases to trimming and J lost 0 bases; unmatched junction nucleotides: 3. Germline-derived CDR1 and CDR2 are SGHNT and YYREEE (reference sequence).

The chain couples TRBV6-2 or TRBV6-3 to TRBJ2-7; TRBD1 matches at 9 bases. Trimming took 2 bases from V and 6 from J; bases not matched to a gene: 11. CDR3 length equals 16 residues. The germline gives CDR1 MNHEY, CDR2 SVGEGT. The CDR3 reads CASSYHRDRAHREQYF. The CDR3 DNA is TGTGCCAGCAGTTACCACCGGGACAGGGCGCACCGCGAGCAGTACTTC.

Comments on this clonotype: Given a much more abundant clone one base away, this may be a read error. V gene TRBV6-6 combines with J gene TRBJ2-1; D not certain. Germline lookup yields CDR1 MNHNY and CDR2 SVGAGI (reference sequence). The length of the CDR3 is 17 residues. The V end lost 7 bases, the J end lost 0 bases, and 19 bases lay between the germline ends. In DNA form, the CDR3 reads TGTGCCAGCACCCCAGCGACTGGCGTCATCTCCTACAATGAGCAGTTCTTC. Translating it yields CASTPATGVISYNEQFF.

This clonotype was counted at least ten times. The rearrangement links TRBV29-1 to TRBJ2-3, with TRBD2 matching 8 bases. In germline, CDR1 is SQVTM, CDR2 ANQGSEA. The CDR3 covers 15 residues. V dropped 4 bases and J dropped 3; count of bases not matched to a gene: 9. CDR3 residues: CSVAKGAGVTDTQYF. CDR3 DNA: TGCAGCGTTGCAAAGGGAGCGGGGGTTACAGATACGCAGTATTTT.

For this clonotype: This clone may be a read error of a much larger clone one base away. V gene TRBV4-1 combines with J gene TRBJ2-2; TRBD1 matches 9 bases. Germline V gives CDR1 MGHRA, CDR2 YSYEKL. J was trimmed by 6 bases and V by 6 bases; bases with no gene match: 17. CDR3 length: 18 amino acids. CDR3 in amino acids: CASRGGVRTGVHAGELFF. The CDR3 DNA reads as TGCGCCAGCAGAGGCGGGGTTAGGACAGGGGTCCATGCCGGGGAGCTGTTTTTT.

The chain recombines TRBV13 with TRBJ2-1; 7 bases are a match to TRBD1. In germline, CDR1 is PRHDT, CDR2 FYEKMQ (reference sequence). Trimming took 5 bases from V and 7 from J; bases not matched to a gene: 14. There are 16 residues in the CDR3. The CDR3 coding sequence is TGTGCCAGCAGCCCTACCATAGGGGGCGCGGGTAATGAGCAGTTCTTC. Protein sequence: CASSPTIGGAGNEQFF.

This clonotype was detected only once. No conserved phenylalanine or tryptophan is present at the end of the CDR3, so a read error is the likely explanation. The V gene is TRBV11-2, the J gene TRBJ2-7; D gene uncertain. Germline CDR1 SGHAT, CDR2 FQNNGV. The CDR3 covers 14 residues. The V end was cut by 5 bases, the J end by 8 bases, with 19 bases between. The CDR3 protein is CASSLTLRGYKQYL. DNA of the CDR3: TGTGCCAGCAGCCTAACCCTGAGAGGTTACAAGCAGTACTTA.

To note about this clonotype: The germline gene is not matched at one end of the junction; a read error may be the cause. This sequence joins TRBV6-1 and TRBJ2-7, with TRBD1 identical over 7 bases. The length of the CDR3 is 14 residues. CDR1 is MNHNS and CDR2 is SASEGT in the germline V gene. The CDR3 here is CASSERTGRYEQCF. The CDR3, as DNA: TGTGCCAGCAGTGAAAGGACAGGACGGTACGAGCAGTGCTTC.

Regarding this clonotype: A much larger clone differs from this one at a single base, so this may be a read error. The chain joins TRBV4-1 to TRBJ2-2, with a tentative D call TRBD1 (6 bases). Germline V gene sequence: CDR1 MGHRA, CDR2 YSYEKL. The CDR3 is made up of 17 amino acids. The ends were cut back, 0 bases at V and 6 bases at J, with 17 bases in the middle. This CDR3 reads CASSQDLVGAQAGELFF. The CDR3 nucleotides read TGCGCCAGCAGCCAAGATCTAGTGGGGGCCCAGGCCGGGGAGCTGTTTTTT.

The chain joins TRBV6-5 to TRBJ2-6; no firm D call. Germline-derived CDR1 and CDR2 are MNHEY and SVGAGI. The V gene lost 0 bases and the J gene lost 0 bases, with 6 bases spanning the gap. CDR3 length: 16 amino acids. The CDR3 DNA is TGTGCCAGCAGTTACTCGGTTGGCTCTGGGGCCAACGTCCTGACTTTC. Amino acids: CASSYSVGSGANVLTF.

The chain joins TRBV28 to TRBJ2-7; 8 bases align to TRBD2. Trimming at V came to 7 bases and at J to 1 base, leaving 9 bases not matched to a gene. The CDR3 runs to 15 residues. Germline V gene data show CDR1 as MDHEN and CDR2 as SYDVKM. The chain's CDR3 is CASTPGLGLSYEQYF. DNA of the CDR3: TGTGCCAGCACTCCGGGACTAGGCCTTTCCTACGAGCAGTACTTC.

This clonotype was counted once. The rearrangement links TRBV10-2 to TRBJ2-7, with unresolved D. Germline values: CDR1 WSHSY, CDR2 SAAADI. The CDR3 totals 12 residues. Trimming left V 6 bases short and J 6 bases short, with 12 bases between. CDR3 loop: CASSPLEFEQYF. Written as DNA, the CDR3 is TGCGCCAGCAGCCCTCTAGAATTCGAGCAGTACTTC.

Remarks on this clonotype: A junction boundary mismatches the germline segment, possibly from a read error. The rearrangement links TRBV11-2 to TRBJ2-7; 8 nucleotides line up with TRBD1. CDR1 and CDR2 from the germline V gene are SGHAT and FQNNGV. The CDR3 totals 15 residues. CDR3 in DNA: TGTGCCAGCAGCTTAGGTTGGGGACAGGTCTACGCGCAGTGCTTC. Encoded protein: CASSLGWGQVYAQCF.

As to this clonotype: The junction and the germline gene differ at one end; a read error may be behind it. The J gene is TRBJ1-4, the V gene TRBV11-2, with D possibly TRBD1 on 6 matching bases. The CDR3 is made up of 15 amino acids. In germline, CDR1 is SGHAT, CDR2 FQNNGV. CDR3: CASSSDWTDREKLFF. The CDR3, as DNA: TGTGCAAGCAGCTCAGATTGGACCGACAGGGAAAAACTGTTTTTT.

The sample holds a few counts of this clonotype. The CDR3 reads CASRTGGSSNQPQHF. The CDR3 DNA reads as TGTGCCAGCCGGACAGGAGGTTCAAGCAATCAGCCCCAGCATTTT. The chain is built from TRBV12-3 or TRBV12-4 and TRBJ1-5, with 7 bases lining up with TRBD1. The ends lost 8 bases at V and 1 base at J; junction bases unmatched: 8. The CDR3 loop spans 15 amino acids.

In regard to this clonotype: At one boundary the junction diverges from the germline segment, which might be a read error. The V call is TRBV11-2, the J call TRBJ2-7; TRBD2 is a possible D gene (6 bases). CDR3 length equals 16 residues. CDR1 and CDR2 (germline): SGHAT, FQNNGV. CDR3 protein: CASSVDPRLAIYGQYF. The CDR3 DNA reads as TGTGCCAGCAGCGTAGATCCCCGGCTAGCGATCTACGGGCAGTACTTC.

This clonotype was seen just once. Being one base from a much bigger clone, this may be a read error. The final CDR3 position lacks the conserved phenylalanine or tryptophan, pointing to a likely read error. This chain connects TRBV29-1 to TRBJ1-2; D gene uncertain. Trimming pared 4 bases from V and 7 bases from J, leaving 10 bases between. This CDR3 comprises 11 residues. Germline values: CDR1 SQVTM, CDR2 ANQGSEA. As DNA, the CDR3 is TGCAGCGTTGTGGCCGGGCTTGGCTACACCATC. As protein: CSVVAGLGYTI.

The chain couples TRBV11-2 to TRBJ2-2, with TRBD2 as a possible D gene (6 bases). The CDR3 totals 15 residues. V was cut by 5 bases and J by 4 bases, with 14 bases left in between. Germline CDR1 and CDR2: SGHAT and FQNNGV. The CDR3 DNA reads TGTGCCAGCAGCGGGGCTATCGGGAGCACCGGGGAGCTGTTTTTT. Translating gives CASSGAIGSTGELFF. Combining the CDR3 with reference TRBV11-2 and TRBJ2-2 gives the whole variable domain EAGVAQSPRYKIIEKRQSVAFWCNPISGHATLYWYQQILGQGPKLLIQFQNNGVVDDSQLPKDRFSAERLKGVDSTLKIQPAKLEDSAVYLCASSGAIGSTGELFFGEGSRLTVL.

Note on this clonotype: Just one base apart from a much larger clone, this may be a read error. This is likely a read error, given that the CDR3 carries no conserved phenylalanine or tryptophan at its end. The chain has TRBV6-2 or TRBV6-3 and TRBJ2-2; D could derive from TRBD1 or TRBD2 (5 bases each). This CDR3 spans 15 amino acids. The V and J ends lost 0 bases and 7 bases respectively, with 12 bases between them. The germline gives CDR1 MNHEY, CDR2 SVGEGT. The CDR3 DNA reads TGTGCCAGCAGTTACTCGAGAGGGGCCGGCGGGGAGCTGTTTATT. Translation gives CASSYSRGAGGELFI.

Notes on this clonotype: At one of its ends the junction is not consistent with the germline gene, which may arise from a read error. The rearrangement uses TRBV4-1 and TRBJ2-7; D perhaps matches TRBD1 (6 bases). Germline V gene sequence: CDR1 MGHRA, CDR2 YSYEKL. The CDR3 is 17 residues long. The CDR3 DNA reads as TGTACCAGCAGCCAAGAGCCTGGACAGCCGGTCATCTACGAGCAGTACTTC. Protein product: CTSSQEPGQPVIYEQYF.

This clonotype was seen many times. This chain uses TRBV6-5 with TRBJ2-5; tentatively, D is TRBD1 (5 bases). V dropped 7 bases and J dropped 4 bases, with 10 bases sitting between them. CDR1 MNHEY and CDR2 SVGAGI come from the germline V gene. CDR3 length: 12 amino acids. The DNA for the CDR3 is TGTGCCAGCACAGGGTCTGGAGAGACCCAGTACTTC. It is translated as CASTGSGETQYF.

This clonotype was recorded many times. The CDR3 protein is CASSAQQGALPYGYTF. The CDR3 DNA reads as TGTGCCAGCAGCGCGCAACAGGGCGCTCTTCCCTATGGCTACACCTTC. The rearrangement uses TRBV4-2 and TRBJ1-2; D might be TRBD1 (6 bases). Germline V CDR1 and CDR2: LGHNA, YNFKEQ. The V end lost 5 bases, the J end lost 4 bases, and 20 bases lay between the germline ends. CDR3 size: 16 residues.

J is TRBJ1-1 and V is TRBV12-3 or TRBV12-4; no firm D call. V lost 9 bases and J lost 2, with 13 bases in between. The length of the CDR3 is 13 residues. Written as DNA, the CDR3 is TGTGCCAGTAGGATTCGAATTAACACTGAAGCTTTCTTT. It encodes CASRIRINTEAFF.